This T cell receptor (beta chain) derives from a study of T-cell reconstitution after alpha-beta-depleted transplantation in children (dated by TCRdb to 2016 to 2017). Concerning the study at large: T-cell immune reconstitution after TCRalphabeta/CD19-depleted allogeneic hematopoietic cell transplantation in children was quantitatively tracked in the study by means of TCR repertoire profiling. Overall results and qualifications from the work: In some patients, the high TCRbeta diversity seen at day 60 was put down to recipient T cells and intrathymic progenitors that had survived conditioning. About two months after transplant, the apparently early recovery of alphabetaT-cell counts reportedly depended on just several hundred clones that had expanded rapidly and came from non-depleted graft cells. The frequencies of hyperexpanded clones fell over the following months, and after one year, T-cell counts and TCRbeta diversity were mostly attributed to newly produced T cells.

The intended sense of this specimen's treatment or condition label: allogeneic hematopoietic cell transplantation with graft depleted of TCRalphabeta T cells and CD19 B cells. The transplant recipients were children given TCRalphabeta/CD19-depleted allogeneic hematopoietic cell grafts. The library came from PCR. Sequencing used an Illumina HiSeq 2500. TCR library preparation used molecular barcoding, with unique molecular identifiers applied to normalize quantification of the TCRbeta repertoire. TCRdb ran its own pipeline on the public reads, namely fastp trimming at Q25 and MiXCR clone calling, and kept in-frame beta chains. Records with the same CDR3 protein are collapsed into one entry carrying the most frequent genes and DNA. In this sample the table shows 450,000 to 550,000 distinct CDR3 sequences, over 10% of which occur a single time. Together, the top ten hold about 15% of the sample. This clonotype was seen more than once but under ten times. This clone's antigen is unknown. Base qualities are not at hand, and no much larger clone is one base apart.

From the germline V gene, CDR1 is SGHRS and CDR2 is YFSETQ. From V the trimming removes 3 bases and from J it removes 7 bases, while the gene matches leave 12 bases of the junction unaccounted for. Spanning cysteine to phenylalanine, the CDR3 consists of 15 amino acids. Kept here is only the CDR3 DNA, which spans 45 bases and is read in frame from base 1. This receptor was identified in a female patient between 2 and 10 years old who had a stem cell transplant for aplastic anemia, so the T cells may come from the graft donor. Sequences were derived from PBMCs, mostly from graft donor cells, sampled 180 days after TCRalphabeta/CD19-depleted stem cell transplant. The sequence links TRBV5-1 to TRBJ1-2, with 7 bases in between that match TRBD1. The DNA sequence follows: TGCGCCAGCAGCTCTAGACAGGGCCTTTGGGGTGGCTACACCTTC. Its product reads: CASSSRQGLWGGYTF.